A single sample is the source of the 17 T cell receptor beta chains below, sequenced in a study of regulatory T cells. Study findings and constraints: In CD3G-deficient patients, conventional CD4+ T cells were enriched for hydrophobic CDR3 residues at positions 6 and 7.

The antigens of these receptors remain unknown. The PCR used 52 TRBV and 13 TRBJ primers. Assay: immunoSEQ multiplex PCR; the TCRdb copy retains only in-frame clones and omits some. The table lists some 15,000 clones, about 79% of them singletons, with 7.5% to 8.5% in the top ten. The sequenced sample was conventional CD4+ T cells sorted from blood. All receptors come from a person in their thirties with CD3G deficiency.

The chain recombines TRBV28 with TRBJ1-1, with D tentatively TRBD1 (5 bases). CDR3 length: 15 residues. Trimming left V 3 bases short and J 7 bases short, with 18 bases between. From germline, CDR1 is MDHEN and CDR2 SYDVKM. In DNA, the CDR3 is TGTGCCAGCAGTTTTTATCAGGGAGCGGATAGTGAAGCTTTCTTT. It yields the protein CASSFYQGADSEAFF.

This sequence joins TRBV7-9 and TRBJ2-7; no firm D call. Germline lookup yields CDR1 SEHNR and CDR2 FQNEAQ (reference sequence). The CDR3 sequence is 12 residues long. V lost 5 bases and J lost 0, with 5 bases in between. CDR3 sequence (DNA): TGTGCCAGCAGCCCGAACTCCTACGAGCAGTACTTC. This sequence encodes CASSPNSYEQYF.

The rearrangement uses TRBV5-1 and TRBJ2-1; D might be TRBD1 (5 bases). V lost 0 bases to trimming and J lost 6 bases, with 13 bases between them. The V gene's germline CDR1 is SGHRS and CDR2 YFSETQ. There are 15 residues in the CDR3. The CDR3 reads CASSLAAVRGNEQFF. DNA for the CDR3: TGCGCCAGCAGCTTGGCGGCGGTAAGGGGCAATGAGCAGTTCTTC.

J is TRBJ2-1 and V is TRBV28; D might be TRBD2 (5 bases). Germline loops: CDR1 MDHEN, CDR2 SYDVKM. This CDR3 has 12 residues. Deletions cut 4 bases from V and 9 bases from J, with 10 bases between. CDR3 sequence (DNA): TGTGCCAGCAGTTCCTCGGGGTTTGAGCAGTTCTTC. Translating gives CASSSSGFEQFF.

A word on this clone: Other DNA sequences in this specimen translate into the identical CDR3. The rearrangement links TRBV5-1 to TRBJ2-6; D not resolved. Trimming left V 0 bases short and J 0 bases short, with 7 bases between. The CDR3 length is 16 residues. CDR1 is SGHRS, CDR2 YFSETQ, per germline. CDR3 sequence: CASSLGGSSGANVLTF. The CDR3 DNA follows: TGCGCCAGCAGCTTGGGAGGTTCCTCTGGGGCCAACGTCCTGACTTTC.

This clone was recorded once. The rearrangement uses TRBV6-1 and TRBJ2-1; 8 nucleotides agree with TRBD2. The J segment lost 1 base and the V segment lost 5 bases, leaving 4 bases of the junction unmatched. The germline V gene has CDR1 MNHNS and CDR2 SASEGT. The CDR3 sequence is 15 residues long. This CDR3 is CASSPSGWSYNEQFF. The CDR3 bases are TGTGCCAGCAGTCCTAGCGGGTGGTCCTACAATGAGCAGTTCTTC.

This chain links TRBV27 with TRBJ2-1, with TRBD2 matching 13 bases. The CDR3 has 20 residues. Germline V CDR1 and CDR2: MNHEY, SMNVEV (reference sequence). V lost 5 bases to trimming and J lost 4 bases; unmatched junction nucleotides: 17. The CDR3 DNA reads as TGTGCCAGCAGTCATAGAGCCGGGACTAGCGGGAAAGGGGCTTACAATGAGCAGTTCTTC. This encodes CASSHRAGTSGKGAYNEQFF.

CDR3 nucleotide sequence: TGTGCCAGCAGACCCCCCGGGACGCACCGGGGGGGCTACACCTTC. This translates into CASRPPGTHRGGYTF. The genes are TRBV6-5 and TRBJ1-2; weak D call: TRBD1 (5 bases). The CDR3 runs 15 residues. CDR1 and CDR2 (germline): MNHEY, SVGAGI. The V end lost 6 bases, the J end lost 8 bases, and 22 bases lay between the germline ends.

The chain couples TRBV5-1 to TRBJ2-3; D tentatively reads TRBD1 or TRBD2 (5 bases each). This CDR3 is built from 15 residues. With 0 bases removed from V and 3 bases from J, the gap between germline ends came to 11 bases. Germline lookup yields CDR1 SGHRS and CDR2 YFSETQ. The DNA for the CDR3 is TGCGCCAGCAGCTTGGCTGGGGGTTGGACAGATACGCAGTATTTT. It translates to CASSLAGGWTDTQYF.

The rearrangement joins TRBV6-6 to TRBJ1-1; D not certain. The V and J ends lost 6 bases and 1 base respectively, with 12 bases between them. Germline V CDR1 and CDR2: MNHNY, SVGAGI (reference sequence). CDR3 size: 14 residues. DNA of the CDR3: TGTGCCAGCAGAAATCACGGACCGAACACTGAAGCTTTCTTT. It specifies CASRNHGPNTEAFF.

J is TRBJ2-7 and V is TRBV6-1, with TRBD1 matching 10 bases. The junction had 7 bases not matched to a gene; V was cut back by 6 bases and J by 5 bases. The CDR3 is made up of 14 amino acids. The germline V gene encodes CDR1 MNHNS and CDR2 SASEGT. CDR3 DNA sequence: TGTGCCAGCAGCCGACAGGGGGCTAGCCACGAGCAGTACTTC. This sequence encodes CASSRQGASHEQYF.

The chain links TRBV7-8 to TRBJ2-5, with TRBD2 matching over 11 bases. J gave up 5 bases and V 5 bases, and 7 bases lay outside the gene matches. The CDR3 consists of 15 residues. CDR1 SGHVS and CDR2 FQNEAQ come from the germline V gene. CDR3 in DNA: TGTGCCAGCAGCCATAGCGGGAGGGCCTATGAGACCCAGTACTTC. Amino acids: CASSHSGRAYETQYF.

The chain has TRBV11-1 and TRBJ2-7, with TRBD1 matching over 9 bases. The CDR3 has 14 amino acids. The trim removed 4 bases at V and 9 bases at J, leaving 10 bases unmatched. From germline, CDR1 is SGHAT and CDR2 FQDESV (reference sequence). The CDR3 loop is CASSSGTGRRRQYF. CDR3 sequence (DNA): TGTGCCAGCAGCTCCGGGACAGGGAGACGGAGGCAGTACTTC.

The V call is TRBV6-1, the J call TRBJ1-4, with a possible D match to TRBD1 (5 bases). Germline V gene data show CDR1 as MNHNS and CDR2 as SASEGT. There are 14 residues in the CDR3. Trimming left V 6 bases short and J 0 bases short, with 8 bases between. This chain's CDR3 is CASRQGTTNEKLFF. In DNA, the CDR3 is TGTGCCAGCAGGCAGGGTACAACTAATGAAAAACTGTTTTTT.

The chain combines TRBV5-1 with TRBJ1-1; unclear D gene. Germline V gene data show CDR1 as SGHRS and CDR2 as YFSETQ. This CDR3 region has 14 residues. The V end lost 3 bases, the J end lost 1 base, and 10 bases lay between the germline ends. The CDR3 loop reads CASSSGKRNTEAFF. The CDR3, as DNA: TGCGCCAGCAGCTCAGGAAAGAGGAACACTGAAGCTTTCTTT.

This sequence joins TRBV27 and TRBJ2-6, with TRBD1 identical over 9 bases. Germline assignment: CDR1 MNHEY and CDR2 SMNVEV (reference sequence). Losses at the gene ends were 4 bases for V and 3 bases for J; bases not matched to a gene: 10. The CDR3 sequence is 18 residues long. The CDR3 spells CASSSTGQGPFGANVLTF. The CDR3 region has the DNA TGTGCCAGCAGTTCGACGGGACAGGGCCCATTTGGGGCCAACGTCCTGACTTTC.

The J gene is TRBJ1-1, the V gene TRBV6-1; D is uncertain. Trimming left V 9 bases short and J 4 bases short, with 18 bases between. CDR3 length: 14 amino acids. The germline V gene encodes CDR1 MNHNS and CDR2 SASEGT. CDR3 DNA sequence: TGTGCCAGTAGCCTATATTGGCCTGCCACTGAAGCTTTCTTT. It is translated as CASSLYWPATEAFF.